The rows below give T cell receptor beta chains drawn from one sample of a study of blood T cell repertoires in COVID-19. Profiling relied on immunoSEQ multiplex PCR, and the TCRdb table lists in-frame clones only, not all of them. The repertoire includes about 380,000 clones, nearly 90% of them detected once, and approximately 6.2% sits in the top ten. Sequencing input: peripheral blood. The source of these receptors is a man aged 18 to 30 with active or convalescent COVID-19. The CDR3 runs from the conserved cysteine through the conserved F or W. The D gene is left open where the match is weak. The size field is filled for only some rows; it gives once, few, many or a size class.

j_call	d_call	v_call	clone_size	cdr3_aa	cdr3_nt
TRBJ1-2	.	TRBV19	.	CASKIARGALTYGYTF	TGTGCCAGTAAAATCGCCCGTGGGGCTCTTACCTATGGCTACACCTTC
TRBJ2-1	TRBD2	TRBV5-1	.	CASSFGLAGGNEQFF	TGCGCCAGCAGTTTCGGACTAGCGGGGGGGAATGAGCAGTTCTTC
TRBJ1-5	.	TRBV6-5	.	CASILEGGQPQHF	TGTGCCAGCATCTTAGAGGGCGGTCAGCCCCAGCATTTT
TRBJ1-5	.	TRBV7-2	.	CASSSGTNNQPQHF	TGTGCCAGCAGTTCCGGGACTAACAATCAGCCCCAGCATTTT
TRBJ1-3	.	TRBV6-5	.	CASSYSTSFSGNTIYF	TGTGCCAGCAGTTACTCTACCAGTTTTTCTGGAAACACCATATATTTT
TRBJ2-2	.	TRBV3-1/TRBV3-2	.	CASSPLVNTGELFF	TGTGCCAGCAGCCCACTAGTGAACACCGGGGAGCTGTTTTTT
TRBJ1-6	TRBD1	TRBV6-2/TRBV6-3	.	CASSYSGTGESPLHF	TGTGCCAGCAGTTACTCTGGGACAGGGGAATCACCCCTCCACTTT
TRBJ2-7	TRBD1	TRBV7-2	once	CASSAYGQGITEQYF	TGTGCCAGCAGCGCCTACGGACAGGGGATAACAGAGCAGTACTTC
TRBJ2-5	.	TRBV7-2	.	CASSKGLQETQYF	TGTGCCAGCAGTAAGGGACTTCAAGAGACCCAGTACTTC
TRBJ1-6	.	TRBV28	once	CASSSDSSYNSPLHF	TGTGCCAGCAGTTCCGACAGCTCCTATAATTCACCCCTCCACTTT
TRBJ2-1	.	TRBV7-2	.	CASSSILDWADNEQFF	TGTGCCAGCAGCTCGATATTGGACTGGGCTGATAATGAGCAGTTCTTC
TRBJ2-1	TRBD1	TRBV4-1	.	CASSPGQGGNNEQFF	TGCGCCAGCAGCCCGGGACAGGGGGGCAACAATGAGCAGTTCTTC
TRBJ1-4	.	TRBV11-2	.	CASSYREWDEKLFF	TGTGCCAGCAGCTACAGGGAATGGGATGAAAAACTGTTTTTT
TRBJ1-1	.	TRBV19	.	CASTPRGNTEAFF	TGTGCCAGTACCCCGCGGGGGAACACTGAAGCTTTCTTT
TRBJ2-5	.	TRBV2	.	CARGPGKGKTQYF	TGTGCCAGAGGACCGGGAAAGGGCAAGACCCAGTACTTC
TRBJ2-1	TRBD2	TRBV7-9	.	CASSLPLLAGDNEQFF	TGTGCCAGCAGCTTACCCCTCCTAGCGGGTGACAATGAGCAGTTCTTC
TRBJ2-6	.	TRBV9	.	CASSHRGSGANVLTF	TGTGCCAGCAGTCACCGAGGTTCTGGGGCCAACGTGCTGACTTTC
TRBJ1-5	TRBD1	TRBV2	.	CATGQGFSNQPQHF	TGTGCCACTGGACAGGGCTTCAGCAATCAGCCCCAGCATTTT
TRBJ2-7	TRBD2	TRBV15	once	CATSRALAGEGEQYF	TGTGCCACCAGCAGAGCTCTAGCGGGAGAAGGCGAGCAGTACTTC
TRBJ1-1	.	TRBV29-1	.	CSVEGRQKNTEAFF	TGCAGCGTTGAAGGTCGTCAGAAGAACACTGAAGCTTTCTTT
TRBJ2-3	.	TRBV6-5	.	CASRGPDRYTDTQYF	TGTGCCAGCAGGGGCCCGGACAGATACACAGATACGCAGTATTTT
TRBJ1-1	.	TRBV11-2	many	CASSPGGGGTEAFF	TGTGCCAGCAGCCCCGGGGGGGGCGGCACTGAAGCTTTCTTT
TRBJ1-1	.	TRBV21-1	.	CASTVLLWPHIF	TGTGCCAGCACTGTGCTCCTTTGGCCGCACATATTT
TRBJ2-7	.	TRBV27	.	CASRPNGRVEEQYF	TGTGCCAGCAGGCCCAACGGCAGGGTCGAGGAGCAGTACTTC
TRBJ1-5	.	TRBV29-1	.	CSVVPGSNQPQHF	TGCAGCGTTGTTCCGGGTAGCAATCAGCCCCAGCATTTT
TRBJ1-2	TRBD1	TRBV27	few	CASTPEGHTPGQPPNYGYTF	TGTGCCAGCACCCCTGAGGGACATACGCCGGGACAGCCCCCGAACTATGGCTACACCTTC
TRBJ1-5	.	TRBV19	.	CASIGGLNQPQHF	TGTGCCAGTATTGGGGGACTCAATCAGCCCCAGCATTTT
TRBJ2-7	TRBD1	TRBV19	.	CASRPGTGWYEQYF	TGTGCCAGTAGGCCGGGGACAGGGTGGTACGAGCAGTACTTC
TRBJ2-3	.	TRBV7-2	.	CASSLAPTRTDTQYF	TGTGCCAGCAGCTTAGCCCCAACTCGCACAGATACGCAGTATTTT
TRBJ2-1	TRBD2	TRBV5-4	.	CASSLEVLAGEGGYNEQFF	TGTGCCAGCAGCTTGGAAGTCCTAGCGGGAGAAGGCGGATACAATGAGCAGTTCTTC
TRBJ1-6	.	TRBV3-1/TRBV3-2	.	CASSQARQGGSPLHF	TGTGCCAGCAGCCAAGCGCGGCAGGGAGGTTCACCCCTCCACTTT
TRBJ2-1	TRBD1	TRBV28	.	CASSSGTGNEQFF	TGTGCCAGCAGTTCCGGGACAGGCAATGAGCAGTTCTTC
TRBJ2-5	TRBD1	TRBV24-1	.	CATSDLNSGQGETQYF	TGTGCCACCAGTGATTTAAATTCGGGACAGGGAGAGACCCAGTACTTC
TRBJ2-7	TRBD1	TRBV28	once	CASRGSRDRAYEQYF	TGTGCCAGCAGGGGGTCCCGGGACAGGGCATACGAGCAGTACTTC
TRBJ2-5	TRBD2	TRBV11-3	.	CASSLGVDSGGGLETQYF	TGTGCCAGCAGCTTAGGTGTGGATAGCGGGGGTGGGTTGGAGACCCAGTACTTC
TRBJ2-1	TRBD2	TRBV6-2/TRBV6-3	.	CASSTRGGREQFF	TGTGCCAGCAGTACACGGGGGGGCCGTGAGCAGTTCTTC
TRBJ2-1	TRBD2	TRBV7-6	once	CASSSRGGKGNEQFF	TGTGCCAGCAGTTCTCGGGGGGGGAAGGGTAATGAGCAGTTCTTC
TRBJ1-4	.	TRBV7-8	.	CASSIRTTNEKLFF	TGTGCCAGCAGCATCAGAACAACTAATGAAAAACTGTTTTTT
TRBJ2-7	.	TRBV5-1	.	CASSRRAGSSYEQYF	TGCGCCAGCTCCCGGAGGGCGGGGAGCTCCTACGAGCAGTACTTC
TRBJ1-1	TRBD1	TRBV14	few	CASSQVQRRTGGRVNTEAFF	TGTGCCAGCAGCCAAGTTCAAAGGAGGACAGGGGGACGGGTGAACACTGAAGCTTTCTTT
TRBJ2-3	TRBD2	TRBV6-5	.	CASSYRAGDTDTQYF	TGTGCCAGCAGTTACCGGGCGGGGGACACAGATACGCAGTATTTT
TRBJ2-7	.	TRBV19	.	CASSSGTAYEQYF	TGTGCCAGTAGTAGCGGGACAGCCTACGAGCAGTACTTC
TRBJ1-1	.	TRBV11-3	.	CASSRGSTEAFF	TGTGCCAGCAGCCGGGGTAGCACTGAAGCTTTCTTT
TRBJ1-4	.	TRBV19	.	CASRPPTGFNEKLFF	TGTGCCAGTAGGCCCCCGACAGGATTTAATGAAAAACTGTTTTTT